This T cell receptor beta chain was sequenced in a study of blood T cell repertoires in COVID-19. Here immunoSEQ multiplex PCR was the method, and the copy in TCRdb shows in-frame clones only, minus some. This sample has around 200,000 clones, with over 65% found just once. The V gene's germline CDR1 is MNHEY and CDR2 SVGEGT. CDR3 length equals 16 residues. V shed 0 bases, J shed 2 bases, and the junction held 7 bases outside the gene matches. Sequencing was done on a sample of peripheral blood. The TCR comes from an older person with COVID-19, enrolled during active disease. The chain uses TRBV6-2 or TRBV6-3 and TRBJ2-7; TRBD2 agrees at 7 bases. This CDR3 is CASSYSPGGLAYEQYF. CDR3 nucleotides: TGTGCCAGCAGTTACTCCCCAGGAGGACTAGCCTACGAGCAGTACTTC.